The rows below give T cell receptor beta chains drawn from one sample of a study of blood T cell repertoires in COVID-19. Here immunoSEQ multiplex PCR was the method, and the copy in TCRdb shows in-frame clones only, minus some. The sample includes roughly 52,000 clones, around 89% of them seen just once. The specimen sequenced was peripheral blood. These receptors originate from a human donor in a cohort sampled during active COVID-19. The CDR3 runs from the conserved cysteine through the conserved F or W. A D gene is named only where the DNA matches it firmly. Only part of the rows carry a size: once, few, many, or a class if the clone is expanded.

>TRBJ2-5|NA|TRBD2|TRBV5-1
CASSLMRGGLETQYF
TGCGCCAGCAGCTTGATGCGGGGGGGCTTAGAGACCCAGTACTTC
>TRBJ2-3|NA|NA|TRBV4-2
CASSQDGASASTDTQYF
TGTGCCAGCAGCCAAGATGGGGCTAGCGCTAGCACAGATACGCAGTATTTT
>TRBJ1-1|NA|TRBD1|TRBV18
CASSPGPGVQGETEAFF
TGTGCCAGCTCTCCAGGGCCAGGGGTGCAGGGGGAGACTGAAGCTTTCTTT
>TRBJ2-2|NA|TRBD2|TRBV10-3
CAISDKGVPGTTLTGELFF
TGTGCCATCAGTGATAAAGGGGTTCCCGGGACTACTCTTACCGGGGAGCTGTTTTTT
>TRBJ2-5|once|NA|TRBV18
CASSPRGHQETQYF
TGTGCCAGCTCACCGCGGGGGCACCAAGAGACCCAGTACTTC
>TRBJ2-2|NA|TRBD1|TRBV7-8
CASSLETGRTGELFF
TGTGCCAGCAGCTTAGAGACAGGGAGAACCGGGGAGCTGTTTTTT
>TRBJ2-7|NA|TRBD2|TRBV3-1/TRBV3-2
CASTPRGTSGVYEQYF
TGTGCCAGCACTCCGAGGGGGACTAGCGGAGTTTACGAGCAGTACTTC
>TRBJ2-7|once|TRBD2|TRBV5-1
CASSLGSSGGSEQYF
TGCGCCAGCAGCTTGGGGTCTAGCGGGGGGTCCGAGCAGTACTTC
>TRBJ2-5|NA|TRBD2|TRBV5-5
CASSFYTSGQETQYF
TGTGCCAGCAGCTTCTACACTAGCGGACAAGAGACCCAGTACTTC
>TRBJ2-7|NA|TRBD2|TRBV6-2/TRBV6-3
CASSFSGAREQYF
TGTGCCAGCAGTTTCAGCGGGGCTCGGGAGCAGTACTTC
>TRBJ2-1|once|TRBD2|TRBV20-1
CSPTSGGYGFF
TGCAGTCCTACTAGCGGGGGCTACGGGTTCTTC
>TRBJ2-1|once|TRBD1|TRBV6-5
CASNLDRAPYNEQFF
TGTGCCAGCAATCTAGACAGGGCGCCCTACAATGAGCAGTTCTTC
>TRBJ2-7|NA|NA|TRBV5-4
CASSLDIYSYEQYF
TGTGCCAGCAGCCTGGACATTTACTCCTACGAGCAGTACTTC
>TRBJ2-5|NA|NA|TRBV6-5
CASSTVRSQETQYF
TGTGCCAGCAGTACCGTTAGGAGCCAAGAGACCCAGTACTTC
>TRBJ2-1|NA|NA|TRBV7-8
CASSYQGDQFF
TGTGCCAGCAGCTACCAGGGTGATCAGTTCTTC
>TRBJ1-1|NA|NA|TRBV5-5
CASSLQEAFF
TGTGCCAGCAGCTTGCAGGAAGCTTTCTTT
>TRBJ1-2|once|NA|TRBV3-1/TRBV3-2
CASSQDRVYGYTF
TGTGCCAGCAGCCAAGACAGGGTCTATGGCTACACCTTC
>TRBJ1-2|NA|TRBD1|TRBV19
CASSRQQGSYGYTF
TGTGCCAGTAGTCGGCAACAGGGGAGCTATGGCTACACCTTC
>TRBJ1-1|NA|NA|TRBV18
CASSPQGPDTEAFF
TGTGCCAGCTCACCACAGGGGCCCGACACTGAAGCTTTCTTT
>TRBJ2-5|NA|TRBD2|TRBV9
CASSPRKAGGGLETQYF
TGTGCCAGCAGCCCCCGGAAAGCGGGGGGTGGTTTGGAGACCCAGTACTTC
>TRBJ2-3|NA|NA|TRBV12-3/TRBV12-4
CASTRFDTDTQYF
TGTGCCAGCACCAGATTTGACACAGATACGCAGTATTTT
>TRBJ2-4|NA|NA|TRBV7-2
CASSLGSRKNIQYF
TGTGCCAGCAGCTTAGGTTCCAGAAAAAACATTCAGTACTTC
>TRBJ2-1|NA|TRBD2|TRBV5-1
CASSPARVGGYNEQFF
TGCGCCAGCAGCCCGGCTCGGGTGGGGGGGTACAATGAGCAGTTCTTC
>TRBJ2-2|NA|NA|TRBV28
CASGGLMAGGTGELFF
TGTGCCAGCGGGGGGCTCATGGCAGGGGGCACCGGGGAGCTGTTTTTT
>TRBJ1-1|NA|NA|TRBV5-1
CASSLQGTGTEAFF
TGCGCCAGCAGCCTGCAGGGGACGGGCACTGAAGCTTTCTTT
>TRBJ2-1|NA|NA|TRBV7-3
CANNPGGDEQFF
TGTGCCAACAACCCGGGGGGCGATGAGCAGTTCTTC
>TRBJ2-1|NA|TRBD2|TRBV7-9
CASSLGLAGFTQFF
TGTGCCAGCAGCTTAGGGCTAGCGGGGTTTACGCAGTTCTTC
>TRBJ1-5|NA|NA|TRBV6-6
CASSYRGDQPQHF
TGTGCCAGCAGTTATCGGGGTGATCAGCCCCAGCATTTT
>TRBJ1-1|NA|NA|TRBV25-1
CASSELPPGKTEAFF
TGTGCCAGCAGTGAATTACCCCCAGGGAAAACTGAAGCTTTCTTT
>TRBJ1-1|NA|NA|TRBV19
CASSITDSNEAFF
TGTGCCAGTAGTATCACAGATAGTAATGAAGCTTTCTTT
>TRBJ1-2|NA|TRBD1|TRBV6-6
CASSYSTGDYGYTF
TGTGCCAGCAGTTACTCCACAGGGGACTATGGCTACACCTTC
>TRBJ2-1|NA|TRBD1|TRBV18
CASSHSGQGTNEQFF
TGTGCCAGCTCACATTCGGGACAGGGTACCAATGAGCAGTTCTTC
>TRBJ2-2|NA|TRBD1|TRBV18
CASSPFDRGYTGELFF
TGTGCCAGCTCACCATTTGACAGGGGATACACCGGGGAGCTGTTTTTT
>TRBJ2-5|NA|TRBD2|TRBV19
CASSIRGGYQETQYF
TGTGCCAGTAGTATAAGGGGAGGGTACCAAGAGACCCAGTACTTC
>TRBJ1-1|NA|TRBD1|TRBV7-3
CASSSTGGAGTEAFF
TGTGCCAGCAGCTCGACAGGGGGCGCGGGTACTGAAGCTTTCTTT
>TRBJ2-4|NA|TRBD1|TRBV11-2
CASSLGTGEVAKNIQYF
TGTGCCAGCAGCTTAGGAACAGGGGAAGTAGCCAAAAACATTCAGTACTTC
>TRBJ1-2|NA|TRBD1|TRBV2
CASSEFDRGYGYTF
TGTGCCAGCAGTGAATTTGACAGGGGTTATGGCTACACCTTC
>TRBJ2-7|NA|NA|TRBV5-6
CASSFSMSPTYEQYF
TGTGCCAGCAGCTTTTCAATGTCCCCTACCTACGAGCAGTACTTC
>TRBJ1-6|NA|NA|TRBV4-3
CASSQDRSPKWVSPLHF
TGCGCCAGCAGCCAAGATAGGAGCCCCAAATGGGTTTCACCCCTCCACTTT
>TRBJ2-3|NA|TRBD2|TRBV5-1
CASSSHGTSESTDTQYF
TGCGCCAGCAGCTCCCATGGGACTAGCGAGAGCACAGATACGCAGTATTTT
>TRBJ1-4|NA|NA|TRBV9
CASKGGEKLFF
TGTGCCAGCAAAGGGGGTGAAAAACTGTTTTTT
>TRBJ2-4|once|TRBD2|TRBV6-2/TRBV6-3
CASSYSRTSAWAKNIQYF
TGTGCCAGCAGTTACTCTCGAACTAGCGCTTGGGCCAAAAACATTCAGTACTTC
>TRBJ2-1|once|TRBD1|TRBV27
CASSPRSAGQGYEQFF
TGTGCCAGCAGCCCTCGATCGGCGGGACAGGGGTATGAGCAGTTCTTC
>TRBJ1-1|NA|NA|TRBV5-8
CASSFTGAGRAFF
TGTGCCAGCAGCTTCACTGGCGCAGGGCGTGCTTTCTTT
>TRBJ1-4|NA|NA|TRBV18
CASSSAQGFFATNEKLFF
TGTGCCAGCTCATCGGCCCAGGGATTTTTTGCAACTAATGAAAAACTGTTTTTT
>TRBJ1-4|NA|NA|TRBV7-6
CASSLRGLGVTNEKLFF
TGTGCCAGCAGCTTACGCGGATTGGGTGTGACTAATGAAAAACTGTTTTTT
>TRBJ1-6|NA|NA|TRBV30
CACHTGSSYNSPLHF
TGTGCCTGTCATACAGGGAGCTCCTATAATTCACCCCTCCACTTT
>TRBJ2-1|NA|TRBD2|TRBV10-3
CAITRTSALNEQFF
TGTGCCATCACCCGGACTAGCGCCTTAAATGAGCAGTTCTTC
>TRBJ2-1|NA|NA|TRBV7-2
CASSKRRGAGSNEQFF
TGTGCCAGCAGCAAAAGGCGCGGGGCTGGAAGCAATGAGCAGTTCTTC
>TRBJ2-1|NA|TRBD2|TRBV11-2
CASSVLAGGVNEQFF
TGTGCCAGCAGCGTACTAGCGGGGGGGGTGAATGAGCAGTTCTTC
>TRBJ2-7|NA|TRBD2|TRBV19
CASSDWTGGVYEQYF
TGTGCCAGTAGCGATTGGACGGGGGGGGTCTACGAGCAGTACTTC
>TRBJ2-7|NA|NA|TRBV7-2
CASSLYGNGEQYF
TGTGCCAGCAGCTTATACGGTAACGGCGAGCAGTACTTC
>TRBJ1-3|NA|NA|TRBV2
CASNAGMGNTIYF
TGTGCCAGCAATGCCGGGATGGGAAACACCATATATTTT
>TRBJ1-1|once|NA|TRBV7-2
CASSLMAGAVTEAFF
TGTGCCAGCAGCTTAATGGCAGGGGCGGTCACTGAAGCTTTCTTT
>TRBJ1-2|NA|NA|TRBV10-3
CAISESGRRPYGYTF
TGTGCCATCAGTGAGTCGGGCAGGCGTCCGTATGGCTACACCTTC
>TRBJ2-3|NA|NA|TRBV10-1
CASSVGGTPPTDTQYF
TGCGCCAGCAGTGTTGGGGGGACCCCACCCACAGATACGCAGTATTTT
>TRBJ2-5|NA|TRBD2|TRBV6-5
CASSYSRGGVETQYF
TGTGCCAGCAGTTACTCCCGGGGGGGGGTTGAGACCCAGTACTTC
>TRBJ2-5|NA|NA|TRBV29-1
CSVAAGAGIGTQYF
TGCAGCGTTGCGGCGGGCGCGGGGATCGGGACCCAGTACTTC
>TRBJ1-1|NA|TRBD1|TRBV11-3
CASSSGQAEAFF
TGTGCCAGCAGCTCAGGACAGGCTGAAGCTTTCTTT